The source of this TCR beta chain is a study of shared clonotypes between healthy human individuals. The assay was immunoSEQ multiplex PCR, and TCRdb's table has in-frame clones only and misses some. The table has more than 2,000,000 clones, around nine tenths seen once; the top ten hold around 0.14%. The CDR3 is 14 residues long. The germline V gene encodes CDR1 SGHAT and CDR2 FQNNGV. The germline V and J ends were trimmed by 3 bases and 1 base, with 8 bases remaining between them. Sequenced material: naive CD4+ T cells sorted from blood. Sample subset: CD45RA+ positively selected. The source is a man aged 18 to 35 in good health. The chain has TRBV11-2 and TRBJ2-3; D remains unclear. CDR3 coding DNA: TGTGCCAGCAGCTTTACAAGGGGCACAGATACGCAGTATTTT. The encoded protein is CASSFTRGTDTQYF.